This T cell receptor (beta chain) was observed in a study of T-cell reconstitution after alpha-beta-depleted transplantation in children (dated by TCRdb to about 2016). For the study in its entirety: The study quantitatively tracked T-cell immune reconstitution after TCRalphabeta/CD19-depleted allogeneic hematopoietic cell transplantation in children using TCR repertoire profiling. Study-wide conclusions, independent of this receptor: In some patients, the high TCRbeta diversity seen at day 60 was put down to recipient T cells and intrathymic progenitors that had survived conditioning. Hyperexpanded clone frequencies declined over subsequent months; after one year, T-cell counts and TCRbeta diversity were mostly attributed to newly produced T cells. The apparently early alphabetaT-cell count recovery about two months after transplant was reportedly dependent on only several hundred rapidly expanded clones derived from non-depleted graft cells.

About this clonotype itself: This clone's antigen is unknown. Base qualities were left out, and no much larger clone turns up one base away.

Libraries came from PCR. TCRdb records Illumina HiSeq 2500 as the sequencer. TCR libraries were prepared with molecular barcoding, using unique molecular identifiers to normalize TCRbeta repertoire quantification. TCRdb took the public reads, trimmed them with fastp at Q25, ran MiXCR for clone calling and kept in-frame beta chains. Each CDR3 protein gets just one entry, which takes the most common genes and DNA from the rows behind it. This sample is represented by hundreds of thousands of distinct CDR3 sequences; about 16% of them were singletons. Of the sample, roughly 40% falls within the top ten clones. The intended sense of this specimen's treatment or condition label: allogeneic hematopoietic cell transplantation with graft depleted of TCRalphabeta T cells and CD19 B cells. The transplant recipients were children given TCRalphabeta/CD19-depleted allogeneic hematopoietic cell grafts. The sequence was obtained from a male patient aged 2-15 years who had a stem cell transplant for acute lymphoblastic leukemia, so the T cells may come from the graft donor. Specimen: PBMCs, mostly from graft donor cells, collected 360 days after TCRalphabeta/CD19-depleted stem cell transplant.

CDR3 region: CASSLEWGLADTGELFF. In nucleotides, the sequence is TGTGCCAGCAGCTTAGAATGGGGACTAGCGGATACCGGGGAGCTGTTTTTT. The chain is made from TRBV7-9 and TRBJ2-2; 11 middle bases align to TRBD2. There are 17 amino acids in the CDR3, from cysteine to phenylalanine inclusive. Left in the record is the CDR3 DNA by itself, 51 bases read in frame from the first base. Here V drops 1 base and J drops 5 bases, and the junction holds 6 bases not matched to any gene. CDR1 and CDR2, looked up from the germline V gene (reference sequence), are SEHNR and FQNEAQ.